The rows below give T cell receptor beta chains drawn from one sample of a study of T-cell memory formation after mild COVID-19. TCRdb ran MiXCR on the 5' RACE reads and lists one entry per CDR3 protein. Altogether under 650,000 distinct CDR3 sequences are present, over 15% being singletons, with the ten largest covering 12%. The sequencing input was PBMCs or a T cell subset sorted from them (not recorded which). The origin of the receptors is an adult woman who had mild COVID-19 (a few samples of this study predate the infection). Cell type and time point are not known. CDR3s leave out the opening cysteine and the closing phenylalanine or tryptophan. The order of the fields is V gene, J gene, CDR3 length, D gene, CDR3 protein. A D gene is named only where the DNA matches it firmly.

V: TRBV12-3/TRBV12-4; J: TRBJ2-1; length: 13; D: TRBD2; CDR3: ASSYTSGGASEQF
V: TRBV7-6; J: TRBJ2-7; length: 14; D: -; CDR3: ASSLSLDTMGYEQY
V: TRBV3-1; J: TRBJ1-5; length: 13; D: -; CDR3: ASSPSSASNQPQH
V: TRBV7-9; J: TRBJ2-1; length: 14; D: TRBD2; CDR3: ASSLAPRIAGAEQF
V: TRBV3-1; J: TRBJ1-2; length: 10; D: TRBD1; CDR3: ASSHTGDGYT
V: TRBV25-1; J: TRBJ1-4; length: 10; D: -; CDR3: ASSEGREKLF
V: TRBV4-1; J: TRBJ1-2; length: 15; D: -; CDR3: ASSQEGFGAVNYGYT
V: TRBV7-2; J: TRBJ2-3; length: 12; D: -; CDR3: ASSPRQITDTQY
V: TRBV7-9; J: TRBJ2-3; length: 12; D: -; CDR3: ASSAVAGTDTQY
V: TRBV13; J: TRBJ2-1; length: 13; D: TRBD1; CDR3: ASSQDRGFYNEQF
V: TRBV27; J: TRBJ1-2; length: 13; D: TRBD1; CDR3: ASSPKTGMGYGYT
V: TRBV9; J: TRBJ2-3; length: 14; D: TRBD2; CDR3: ASSPRVSGGANTQY
V: TRBV5-1; J: TRBJ2-1; length: 10; D: -; CDR3: ASSTATAEQF
V: TRBV7-9; J: TRBJ2-5; length: 13; D: -; CDR3: ASTHEGRRWETQY
V: TRBV9; J: TRBJ2-3; length: 14; D: -; CDR3: ASSVSGAKLTDTQY
V: TRBV30; J: TRBJ1-1; length: 13; D: -; CDR3: AWRPYIYGNTEAF
V: TRBV5-1; J: TRBJ2-5; length: 15; D: -; CDR3: ASSPPRAGFSQETQY
V: TRBV6-2/TRBV6-3; J: TRBJ1-1; length: 10; D: -; CDR3: ASSTPGTEAF
V: TRBV21-1; J: TRBJ1-1; length: 16; D: -; CDR3: ASSNPLSSRDRNTEAF
V: TRBV6-2/TRBV6-3; J: TRBJ2-2; length: 13; D: -; CDR3: ASSYSILRNGELF
V: TRBV12-3/TRBV12-4; J: TRBJ1-2; length: 14; D: -; CDR3: ASSLSGRDGNYGYT
V: TRBV9; J: TRBJ2-7; length: 12; D: TRBD1; CDR3: ASSVDDRGYEQY
V: TRBV25-1; J: TRBJ2-3; length: 12; D: -; CDR3: ASSESGHADTQY
V: TRBV3-1; J: TRBJ2-7; length: 13; D: TRBD2; CDR3: ASSQVAGGTYEQY
V: TRBV12-3/TRBV12-4; J: TRBJ1-2; length: 11; D: -; CDR3: ASSLRRDYGYT
V: TRBV5-1; J: TRBJ2-1; length: 13; D: -; CDR3: ASSLVPQVYNEQF
V: TRBV3-1; J: TRBJ1-1; length: 12; D: -; CDR3: ASSQQLSNTEAF
V: TRBV29-1; J: TRBJ2-4; length: 11; D: -; CDR3: SGLTNLENIQY
V: TRBV20-1; J: TRBJ2-1; length: 12; D: -; CDR3: SAREPASYNEQF
V: TRBV25-1; J: TRBJ2-7; length: 12; D: -; CDR3: ASRTGTPAYEQY
V: TRBV28; J: TRBJ2-3; length: 12; D: TRBD2; CDR3: ASKLAGEIDTQY
V: TRBV12-3/TRBV12-4; J: TRBJ1-3; length: 15; D: TRBD1; CDR3: ASSASGQGKGGNTIY
V: TRBV6-1; J: TRBJ2-5; length: 13; D: -; CDR3: ASSEAWAGRETQY
V: TRBV12-3/TRBV12-4; J: TRBJ2-5; length: 13; D: -; CDR3: ASSLNQLSSETQY
V: TRBV5-1; J: TRBJ2-5; length: 14; D: TRBD2; CDR3: ASSLLASGGQETQY
V: TRBV18; J: TRBJ2-1; length: 15; D: -; CDR3: ASSIPLGGNEGNEQF
V: TRBV7-9; J: TRBJ1-4; length: 13; D: -; CDR3: ASSYGTDGNQKLF
V: TRBV25-1; J: TRBJ1-2; length: 13; D: -; CDR3: ASSEVGLGFGGYT
V: TRBV7-2; J: TRBJ1-5; length: 12; D: -; CDR3: ASSLTFGNQPQH
V: TRBV24-1; J: TRBJ2-1; length: 14; D: TRBD1; CDR3: ATSDLGDRGLNEQF
V: TRBV28; J: TRBJ2-5; length: 12; D: -; CDR3: ASSSSSLQETQY
V: TRBV5-1; J: TRBJ1-6; length: 13; D: TRBD1; CDR3: ASSLGHRGLSPLH
V: TRBV18; J: TRBJ1-1; length: 12; D: -; CDR3: ASSPPSVNTEAF
V: TRBV19; J: TRBJ2-6; length: 14; D: -; CDR3: ASSIDRGAGANVLT
V: TRBV4-1; J: TRBJ2-5; length: 14; D: TRBD1; CDR3: ASSPKQGAGGETQY
V: TRBV10-3; J: TRBJ1-1; length: 14; D: -; CDR3: AISESRTAGGTEAF
V: TRBV20-1; J: TRBJ2-3; length: 15; D: TRBD1; CDR3: SARDLRDRGFTDTQY
V: TRBV19; J: TRBJ1-1; length: 13; D: TRBD1; CDR3: ASSMTGTLNTEAF
V: TRBV7-9; J: TRBJ2-7; length: 13; D: -; CDR3: ASSYDSPSSYEQY
V: TRBV25-1; J: TRBJ1-6; length: 12; D: -; CDR3: ASSLGAVSSPLH
V: TRBV29-1; J: TRBJ2-1; length: 12; D: -; CDR3: SVRDSGSYNEQF
V: TRBV19; J: TRBJ2-3; length: 11; D: -; CDR3: ASSATLGDTQY